This T cell receptor (beta chain) came from a study of early T cells in non-severe SARS-CoV-2 infection. V gave up 2 bases and J gave up 7 bases, with 14 bases separating them. This CDR3 is 15 amino acids long. CDR1 is KGHDR and CDR2 is SFDVKD in the germline V gene. This clonotype was detected ten times or more. Using its own MiXCR run on the 5' RACE reads, TCRdb lists one record per CDR3 protein. The sample holds 30,000 to 40,000 distinct CDR3 sequences, 7% to 7.5% seen once. This TCR derives from an adult who was a healthcare worker with PCR-confirmed SARS-CoV-2 infection or an uninfected control (not recorded which). This sequence joins TRBV24-1 and TRBJ2-4; TRBD1 or TRBD2 may be the D gene (7 bases each). Source: whole blood, taken at baseline. This CDR3 is CATSDSKQGGNIQYF. CDR3 coding DNA: TGTGCCACCAGTGATTCCAAGCAGGGGGGGAACATTCAGTACTTC.